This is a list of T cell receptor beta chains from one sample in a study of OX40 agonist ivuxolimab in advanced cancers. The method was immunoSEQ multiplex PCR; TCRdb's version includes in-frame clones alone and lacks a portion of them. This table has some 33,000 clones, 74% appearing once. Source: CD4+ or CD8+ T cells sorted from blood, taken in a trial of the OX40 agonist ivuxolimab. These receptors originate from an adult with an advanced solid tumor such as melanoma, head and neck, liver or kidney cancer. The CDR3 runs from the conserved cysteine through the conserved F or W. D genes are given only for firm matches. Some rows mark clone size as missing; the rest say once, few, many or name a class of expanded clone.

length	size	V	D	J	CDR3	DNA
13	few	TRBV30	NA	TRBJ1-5	CAWSTGSYQPQHF	TGTGCCTGGAGTACAGGGTCCTATCAGCCCCAGCATTTT
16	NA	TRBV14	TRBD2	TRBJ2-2	CASSRLSSGWTGELFF	TGTGCCAGCAGCCGGTTGAGTAGCGGGTGGACCGGGGAGCTGTTTTTT
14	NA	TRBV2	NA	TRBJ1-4	CASSESSKADKLFF	TGTGCCAGTAGTGAAAGTAGTAAGGCTGATAAACTGTTTTTT
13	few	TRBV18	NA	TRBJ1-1	CASSPYLDSETFF	TGTGCCAGCTCACCGTACCTCGACAGCGAGACTTTCTTT
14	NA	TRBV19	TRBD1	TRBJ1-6	CASCQDRANSPLHF	TGTGCCAGTTGTCAGGACAGGGCTAATTCACCCCTCCACTTT
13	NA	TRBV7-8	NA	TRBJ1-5	CASSLRTDQPQHF	TGTGCCAGCAGCCTACGGACAGATCAGCCCCAGCATTTT
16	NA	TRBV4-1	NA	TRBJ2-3	CASSTPKTATTDTQYF	TGCGCCAGCTCCACCCCCAAGACAGCTACCACAGATACGCAGTATTTT
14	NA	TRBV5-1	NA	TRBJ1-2	CASSYLGVNYGYTF	TGCGCCAGCAGCTACCTTGGGGTTAACTATGGCTACACCTTC
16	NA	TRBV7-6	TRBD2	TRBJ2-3	CASSSRLAGDGNTQYF	TGTGCCAGCAGCTCCCGACTAGCCGGGGATGGGAATACGCAGTATTTT
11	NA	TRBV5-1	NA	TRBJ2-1	CASSTASEQFF	TGCGCCAGCAGCACGGCAAGTGAGCAGTTCTTC
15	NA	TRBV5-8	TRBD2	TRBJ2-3	CASSFQRGGTDTQYF	TGTGCCAGCAGCTTCCAGCGGGGGGGCACAGATACGCAGTATTTT
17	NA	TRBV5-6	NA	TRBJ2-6	CASHRRTLSSGANVLTF	TGTGCCAGCCACAGAAGAACTCTCAGCTCTGGGGCCAACGTCCTGACTTTC
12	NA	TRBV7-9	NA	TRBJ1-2	CASSLMVGGYTF	TGTGCCAGCAGCTTGATGGTGGGTGGCTACACCTTC
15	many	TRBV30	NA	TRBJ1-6	CAWSVKSTSGSPLHF	TGTGCCTGGAGTGTAAAGTCTACCTCGGGTTCACCCCTCCACTTT
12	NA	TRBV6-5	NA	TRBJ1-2	CASSRHPYGYTF	TGTGCCAGCAGCCGGCACCCTTATGGCTACACCTTC
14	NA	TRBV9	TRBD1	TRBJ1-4	CASSVGQGTGKLFF	TGTGCCAGCAGCGTGGGACAGGGGACTGGAAAACTGTTTTTT
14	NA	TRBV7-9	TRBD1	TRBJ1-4	CASSPGQGYEKLFF	TGTGCCAGCAGCCCGGGACAGGGGTATGAAAAACTGTTTTTT
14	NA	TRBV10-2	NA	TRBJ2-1	CASRNRDGYNEQFF	TGCGCCAGCAGAAACCGGGACGGATACAATGAGCAGTTCTTC
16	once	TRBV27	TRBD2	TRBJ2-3	CASSLSGLAGPDTQYF	TGTGCCAGCAGTTTATCGGGACTAGCGGGCCCAGATACGCAGTATTTT
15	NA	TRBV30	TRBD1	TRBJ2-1	CAWSKGQGAFNEQFF	TGTGCCTGGAGTAAGGGACAGGGGGCATTCAATGAGCAGTTCTTC
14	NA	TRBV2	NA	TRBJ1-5	CASSQGRGNQPQHF	TGTGCCAGCAGTCAGGGAAGGGGCAATCAGCCCCAGCATTTT
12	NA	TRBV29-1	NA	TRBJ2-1	CSVEANYNEQFF	TGCAGCGTTGAGGCAAATTACAATGAGCAGTTCTTC
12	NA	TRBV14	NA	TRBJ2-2	CASSQVSGELFF	TGTGCCAGCAGCCAAGTTAGCGGGGAGCTGTTTTTT
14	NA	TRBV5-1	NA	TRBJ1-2	CASSLNEGEDGYTF	TGCGCCAGCAGCTTGAACGAGGGGGAGGATGGCTACACCTTC
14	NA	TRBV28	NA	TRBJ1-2	CASSSQGSNYGYTF	TGTGCCAGCAGTTCCCAGGGAAGTAACTATGGCTACACCTTC
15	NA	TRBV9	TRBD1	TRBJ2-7	CASSVGTGESYEQYF	TGTGCCAGCAGCGTAGGGACAGGGGAGAGCTACGAGCAGTACTTC
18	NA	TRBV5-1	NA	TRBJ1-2	CASSLAPPTGRANYGYTF	TGCGCCAGCAGCTTGGCCCCCCCGACAGGCCGAGCTAACTATGGCTACACCTTC
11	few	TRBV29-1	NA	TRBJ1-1	CSGSERTEAFF	TGCAGCGGATCGGAGCGGACTGAAGCTTTCTTT
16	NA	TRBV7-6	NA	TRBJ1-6	CASSRDPSSYNSPLHF	TGTGCCAGCAGTAGAGATCCGAGCTCCTATAATTCACCCCTCCACTTT
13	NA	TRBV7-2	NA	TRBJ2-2	CASSLDWTGELFF	TGTGCCAGCAGCTTAGATTGGACCGGGGAGCTGTTTTTT
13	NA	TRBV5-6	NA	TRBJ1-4	CASSLRAVEKLFF	TGTGCCAGCAGCTTGAGGGCCGTTGAAAAACTGTTTTTT
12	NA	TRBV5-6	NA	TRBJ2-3	CASSSYTDTQYF	TGTGCCAGCAGCTCATACACAGATACGCAGTATTTT
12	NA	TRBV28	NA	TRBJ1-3	CASTSSGNTIYF	TGTGCCAGCACCAGCTCTGGAAACACCATATATTTT
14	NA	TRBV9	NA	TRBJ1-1	CASSPGHAASSAFF	TGTGCCAGTTCGCCAGGACACGCCGCTTCGTCAGCTTTCTTT
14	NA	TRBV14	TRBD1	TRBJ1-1	CASSRQGGNTEAFF	TGTGCCAGCAGTCGCCAGGGGGGGAACACTGAAGCTTTCTTT
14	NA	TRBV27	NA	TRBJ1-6	CASSTTGRDSPLHF	TGTGCCAGCAGCACGACAGGTCGGGATTCACCCCTCCACTTT
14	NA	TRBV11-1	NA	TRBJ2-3	CASSFQGSTDTQYF	TGTGCCAGCAGCTTTCAGGGATCCACAGATACGCAGTATTTT
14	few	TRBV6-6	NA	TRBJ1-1	CASRHLTLNTEAFF	TGTGCCAGCAGGCACTTAACCTTGAACACTGAAGCTTTCTTT
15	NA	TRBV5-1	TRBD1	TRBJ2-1	CASSQDRGTYNEQFF	TGCGCCAGCAGCCAGGACAGGGGAACCTACAATGAGCAGTTCTTC
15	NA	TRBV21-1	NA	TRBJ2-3	CASSPPGTSTDTQYF	TGTGCCAGCAGCCCACCGGGGACTAGCACAGATACGCAGTATTTT
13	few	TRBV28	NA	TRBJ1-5	CASSTVGNQPQHF	TGTGCCAGCTCGACAGTGGGCAATCAGCCCCAGCATTTT
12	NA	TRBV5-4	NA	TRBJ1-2	CASSTQSYGYTF	TGTGCCAGCAGCACTCAAAGCTATGGCTACACCTTC
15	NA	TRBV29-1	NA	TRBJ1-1	CSVDRQGSMNTEAFF	TGCAGCGTTGACCGGCAGGGGTCGATGAACACTGAAGCTTTCTTT
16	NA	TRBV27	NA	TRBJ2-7	CASSLGSGSYVGEQYF	TGTGCCAGCAGTCTAGGTTCAGGGTCTTATGTTGGCGAGCAGTACTTC
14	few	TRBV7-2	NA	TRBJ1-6	CASSTPGGNSPLHF	TGTGCCAGCAGCACCCCTGGGGGGAATTCACCCCTCCACTTT